Listed below are T cell receptor beta chains from one sample, sequenced in a study of siplizumab effects on memory and regulatory T cells. Sequencing used immunoSEQ multiplex PCR; TCRdb keeps in-frame clones, though not all of them. Of roughly 92,000 clones listed, roughly 94% are singletons. The specimen was non-Treg CD4+ T cells sorted from blood. These receptors originate from a human donor in good health. The CDR3 runs from the conserved cysteine through the conserved F or W. D genes are given only for firm matches. Where a row states a size, it is once, few, many or the class of an expanded clone; other rows omit it.

clone size,D gene,V gene,J gene,CDR3 DNA,CDR3 protein
.,TRBD2,TRBV7-2,TRBJ2-3,TGTGCCAGCAGCGCTAGCGGGATGATCGCAGATACGCAGTATTTT,CASSASGMIADTQYF
.,TRBD2,TRBV11-2,TRBJ2-3,TGTGCCAGCAGTTCAACCGGGACTAGCGGGATCACAGATACGCAGTATTTT,CASSSTGTSGITDTQYF
.,.,TRBV9,TRBJ1-3,TGTGCCAGCAGCGTAGTGGGAGGAAACACCATATATTTT,CASSVVGGNTIYF
.,TRBD2,TRBV7-9,TRBJ2-7,TGTGCCAGCAGCGCCCTGACTCCCCGGGACTACCTCTACGAGCAGTACTTC,CASSALTPRDYLYEQYF
.,TRBD1,TRBV25-1,TRBJ1-3,TGTGCCAGCAGTGCAGGGGGCGGAAACACCATATATTTT,CASSAGGGNTIYF
.,.,TRBV28,TRBJ1-1,TGTGCCAGCAGGGCGCAAGGTGACACTGAAGCTTTCTTT,CASRAQGDTEAFF
.,.,TRBV28,TRBJ2-7,TGTGCCAGCACCCGGGGGAGGCCAGTGGACGAGCAGTACTTC,CASTRGRPVDEQYF
.,.,TRBV30,TRBJ2-5,TGTGCCTGGAGTGTAAGATTAAGGGTTCCTCAGTACTTC,CAWSVRLRVPQYF
.,.,TRBV15,TRBJ1-5,TGTGCCACCAGCCACCCGGGCCTAAGGCCAAATCAGCCCCAGCATTTT,CATSHPGLRPNQPQHF
few,.,TRBV9,TRBJ2-7,TGTGCCAGCAGCCCGCAGGTGAACTCCTACGAGCAGTACTTC,CASSPQVNSYEQYF
.,TRBD1,TRBV7-8,TRBJ1-2,TGTGCCAGCAGCTTAGTCACGGGACAGGGAGACTACACCTTC,CASSLVTGQGDYTF
once,.,TRBV7-7,TRBJ1-4,TGTGCCAGCAGCTTTATGGGACCTGGTGAAAAACTGTTTTTT,CASSFMGPGEKLFF
.,TRBD1,TRBV18,TRBJ1-4,TGTGCCAGCTCACCACCGGGGGGACAGGCGAAAGAAAAACTGTTTTTT,CASSPPGGQAKEKLFF
.,TRBD1,TRBV5-1,TRBJ1-6,TGCGCCAGCAGCCCCGCAACGGGGACAGGGATCGGGTCACCCCTCCACTTT,CASSPATGTGIGSPLHF
.,TRBD2,TRBV28,TRBJ2-3,TGTGCCAGCAGTTTGGGACTAGCGGGAGGGTGGCAGTATTTT,CASSLGLAGGWQYF
.,TRBD2,TRBV5-1,TRBJ2-7,TGCGCCAGCAGCTTGTATCTAGCGGGACGATACGAGCAGTACTTC,CASSLYLAGRYEQYF
.,.,TRBV5-6,TRBJ2-2,TGTGCCAGCAGCTTGCCCACAACCACCACCGGGGAGCTGTTTTTT,CASSLPTTTTGELFF
.,.,TRBV5-4,TRBJ2-5,TGTGCCAGCAGCAGGCCCAAAGAGACCCAGTACTTC,CASSRPKETQYF
.,TRBD1,TRBV27,TRBJ2-1,TGTGCCAGCAGTGGACAGGGGGCGATAAATGAGCAGTTCTTC,CASSGQGAINEQFF
.,.,TRBV2,TRBJ2-4,TGTGCCAGTAAAGTATTACTAGCCAAAAACATTCAGTACTTC,CASKVLLAKNIQYF
.,.,TRBV14,TRBJ1-2,TGTGCCAGCAGCCAAGGACAGCCCATCCCGTATGGCTACACCTTC,CASSQGQPIPYGYTF
.,.,TRBV5-1,TRBJ1-3,TGCGCCAGCAGTGAGGGCCGGATCTCTGGAAACACCATATATTTT,CASSEGRISGNTIYF
.,.,TRBV27,TRBJ2-1,TGTGCCAGCAGGGCACGGCGTGACTCTTCCTACAATGAGCAGTTCTTC,CASRARRDSSYNEQFF
.,.,TRBV5-4,TRBJ2-1,TGTGCCAGCAGCTTTGGCCCGAGCTCCTACAATGAGCAGTTCTTC,CASSFGPSSYNEQFF
.,.,TRBV2,TRBJ1-2,TGTGCCAGCAAGGATCCTAACTATGGCTACACCTTC,CASKDPNYGYTF
.,TRBD1,TRBV9,TRBJ1-3,TGTGCCAGCCAACAGGGGGCTTCCTCTGGAAACACCATATATTTT,CASQQGASSGNTIYF
.,TRBD2,TRBV19,TRBJ2-1,TGTGCCAGTAGTATAGCCAGCGGGAGGTTAAATGAGCAGTTCTTC,CASSIASGRLNEQFF
.,.,TRBV5-8,TRBJ2-3,TGTGCCAGCAGTTCAAATAACGGACCCATTACAGATACGCAGTATTTT,CASSSNNGPITDTQYF
.,TRBD1,TRBV29-1,TRBJ2-7,TGCAGCGTCGCCCAGAGACAGGGGGCTTATCAGTACTTC,CSVAQRQGAYQYF
.,.,TRBV5-1,TRBJ2-2,TGCGCCAGCAGCTTGGACAAGCCTACCGGGGAGCTGTTTTTT,CASSLDKPTGELFF
.,TRBD1,TRBV7-3,TRBJ2-3,TGTGCCAGCAGCTCCGCGGGACAGGGGATGACGCAGTATTTT,CASSSAGQGMTQYF
.,.,TRBV21-1,TRBJ2-7,TGTGCCAGCAGCAAAGCGCTAAGGGTACAGTCCTACGAGCAGTACTTC,CASSKALRVQSYEQYF
.,.,TRBV5-4,TRBJ2-2,TGTGCCAGCAGCTTGCCAAGAGCCTACCCCGGGGAGCTGTTTTTT,CASSLPRAYPGELFF
once,TRBD1,TRBV7-6,TRBJ1-4,TGTGCCAGCAGCTTAGCGCGACAGGGGATGCTGTTTTTT,CASSLARQGMLFF
.,.,TRBV28,TRBJ2-2,TGTGCCAGCAGTTCGTATGCCGGGGAGCTGTTTTTT,CASSSYAGELFF
.,.,TRBV11-2,TRBJ2-7,TGTGCCAGCAGCTTAGGCCTTGAGCACGAGCAGTACTTC,CASSLGLEHEQYF
.,.,TRBV11-2,TRBJ1-2,TGTGCCAGCAGCTTAATATTCGCAGGGGCCCGGGGGGACTATGGCTACACCTTC,CASSLIFAGARGDYGYTF
.,.,TRBV11-3,TRBJ2-3,TGTGCCAGCAGCTTAGGAGGCCATAGCACAGATACGCAGTATTTT,CASSLGGHSTDTQYF
few,.,TRBV27,TRBJ2-7,TGTGCCAGCAGTATAACCGGGACTTCTTTCTACGAGCAGTACTTC,CASSITGTSFYEQYF
.,.,TRBV19,TRBJ1-5,TGTGCCAGTAGTACCACGGGGGCTAATCAGCCCCAGCATTTT,CASSTTGANQPQHF
.,.,TRBV9,TRBJ1-1,TGTGCCAGCAGCGCCTCCAGCTACCTTGGGAACACTGAAGCTTTCTTT,CASSASSYLGNTEAFF
.,.,TRBV6-5,TRBJ2-5,TGTGCCAGCAGTTACACGATGATTCAAGAGACCCAGTACTTC,CASSYTMIQETQYF
.,.,TRBV7-2,TRBJ2-7,TGTGCCAGCAGCTTCGACCGAAGAACAGCGGTACCTACCTACGAGCAGTACTTC,CASSFDRRTAVPTYEQYF
.,.,TRBV6-1,TRBJ2-2,TGTGCCAGCCCGAGGAGCGGGCAGAACACCGGGGAGCTGTTTTTT,CASPRSGQNTGELFF
.,.,TRBV27,TRBJ1-2,TGTGCCAGCAGTTCCTCCCGACGGAGCTCGGGCTACACCTTC,CASSSSRRSSGYTF
.,.,TRBV5-1,TRBJ1-4,TGCGCCAGCAGCTTGAGAAGGGACGGAACTAATGAAAAACTGTTTTTT,CASSLRRDGTNEKLFF
.,.,TRBV4-1,TRBJ2-2,TGCGCCAGCAGCCAACAACAGGTTCCTCCAGACACCGGGGAGCTGTTTTTT,CASSQQQVPPDTGELFF
once,TRBD2,TRBV19,TRBJ2-3,TGTGCCAGCCGGACTAGCGGCACAGATACGCAGTATTTT,CASRTSGTDTQYF
once,TRBD1,TRBV25-1,TRBJ1-2,TGTGCCAGCAGAGCCGGACAGGGGAAGGGCTACACCTTC,CASRAGQGKGYTF
.,TRBD2,TRBV28,TRBJ2-3,TGTGCCAGCAGTTTATTTGCGGGAGGGCGAGGAGATACGCAGTATTTT,CASSLFAGGRGDTQYF
.,.,TRBV5-1,TRBJ1-4,TGCGCCAGCAGCCCCGGGGGTACTAATGAAAAACTGTTTTTT,CASSPGGTNEKLFF